Shown below are 17 T cell receptor beta chains from a single sample sequenced in a study of blood T cell repertoires in COVID-19. Libraries were prepared by immunoSEQ multiplex PCR; TCRdb keeps only in-frame clonotypes and omits some of them. This sample has roughly 120,000 clones; about 74% occur once, and the top ten carry less than 7.5%. The sample was peripheral blood. The receptors come from a man between 70 and 80 years old with acute or convalescent COVID-19.

The chain couples TRBV19 to TRBJ1-4; 10 positions agree with TRBD1. The trim removed 6 bases at V and 7 bases at J, leaving 8 bases unmatched. The CDR3 is 15 amino acids. Germline-derived CDR1 and CDR2 are LNHDA and SQIVND (reference sequence). Written as DNA, the CDR3 is TGTGCCAGTAGCACGAGACAGGGGGCGAGTGAAAAACTGTTTTTT. The encoded protein is CASSTRQGASEKLFF.

The chain couples TRBV6-4 to TRBJ2-7; 8 bases map to TRBD1. The V gene's germline CDR1 is MRHNA and CDR2 SNTAGT. The CDR3 length is 15 residues. The V segment lost 0 bases and the J segment 3 bases; nucleotides outside the gene matches: 4. DNA for the CDR3: TGTGCCAGCAGTGACTCGGGCAGGGGGCTCTACGAGCAGTACTTC. Its translation is CASSDSGRGLYEQYF.

The chain couples TRBV5-1 to TRBJ1-1; 10 bases map to TRBD1. The V and J ends lost 3 bases and 3 bases, in that order; junction bases with no gene match: 8. The CDR3 sequence is 16 residues long. Germline V gives CDR1 SGHRS, CDR2 YFSETQ. CDR3 residues: CASSSFLGTGDTEAFF. The CDR3 DNA reads TGCGCCAGCAGCTCTTTCCTTGGGACAGGGGACACTGAAGCTTTCTTT.

The chain is built from TRBV7-9 and TRBJ2-7; D is perhaps TRBD1 (6 bases). Trimming pared 3 bases from V and 3 bases from J, leaving 15 bases between. The CDR3 consists of 15 residues. CDR1 is SEHNR, CDR2 FQNEAQ, per germline (reference sequence). CDR3 nucleotide sequence: TGTGCCAGCAGCTTCGGGACGTGGGGGCACTACGAGCAGTACTTC. Protein sequence: CASSFGTWGHYEQYF.

The gene calls are TRBV7-8 and TRBJ2-7; TRBD1 aligns across 7 bases. This CDR3 has 16 amino acids. Unmatched junction bases numbered 9, after V lost 1 base and J lost 3 bases. Germline assignment: CDR1 SGHVS and CDR2 FQNEAQ. The CDR3 coding sequence is TGTGCCAGCAGCTTAGATCCCCAGGGGGATTTCTACGAGCAGTACTTC. It encodes CASSLDPQGDFYEQYF.

This clone appeared once. The chain is built from TRBV19 and TRBJ2-1; 15 bases are shared with TRBD2. This CDR3 region has 19 residues. Germline-derived CDR1 and CDR2 are LNHDA and SQIVND (reference sequence). V lost 5 bases, J lost 0 bases, and 8 bases stayed unmatched. CDR3 nucleotide sequence: TGTGCCAGTAGTCCGGGACTAGCGGGAGGCCGACTCTCCTACAATGAGCAGTTCTTC. Amino acids: CASSPGLAGGRLSYNEQFF.

The V gene is TRBV7-7, the J gene TRBJ2-2, with unresolved D. The V gene's germline CDR1 is SSHAT and CDR2 FNYEAQ (reference sequence). V was cut by 3 bases and J by 0 bases, with 2 bases left in between. The CDR3 runs 13 residues. The CDR3 bases are TGTGCCAGCAGCTTCACGAACACCGGGGAGCTGTTTTTT. It codes for CASSFTNTGELFF.

This chain joins TRBV6-2 or TRBV6-3 and TRBJ2-3, with 11 nucleotides matching TRBD2. Looked up from germline, CDR1 is MNHEY and CDR2 is SVGEGT. Trimming cost V 2 bases and J 0 bases; bases outside gene matches: 10. The CDR3 is made up of 19 amino acids. The CDR3 region is CASSYPTRRLAGSTDTQYF. CDR3 in DNA: TGTGCCAGCAGTTACCCAACCAGACGACTAGCGGGAAGCACAGATACGCAGTATTTT.

The rearrangement uses TRBV25-1 and TRBJ1-1, with a possible D match to TRBD1 (5 bases). The length of the CDR3 is 17 residues. V shed 2 bases and J shed 3 bases, with 19 bases lying between them. Looked up from germline, CDR1 is MGHDK and CDR2 is SYGVNS. The DNA for the CDR3 is TGTGCCAGCAGTGAAGGTAAGGGGAAAGGGATCCACACTGAAGCTTTCTTT. This sequence encodes CASSEGKGKGIHTEAFF.

The V call is TRBV7-8, the J call TRBJ2-7, with 8 bases identical to TRBD2. Germline V CDR1 and CDR2: SGHVS, FQNEAQ. The V and J ends lost 1 base and 1 base, in that order; junction bases with no gene match: 6. This CDR3 is 16 amino acids long. The CDR3 DNA sequence: TGTGCCAGCAGCTTAGTTACCCTAGCGGGTTCCTACGAGCAGTACTTC. Amino acids: CASSLVTLAGSYEQYF.

The CDR3 bases are TGTGCCAGCAGCTTATTCAGGGACAGGGTCCAGCCCCAGCATTTT. Its protein product is CASSLFRDRVQPQHF. V gene TRBV7-8 combines with J gene TRBJ1-5; 9 positions match TRBD1. Trimming took 2 bases from V and 7 from J; bases not matched to a gene: 6. The CDR3 consists of 15 residues. Germline CDR1 and CDR2: SGHVS and FQNEAQ.

The chain couples TRBV18 to TRBJ2-5; the D gene is possibly TRBD1 (6 bases). Germline CDR1 reads KGHSH; CDR2 reads LQKENI. The CDR3 has 13 amino acids. V shed 4 bases and J shed 0 bases, with 6 bases lying between them. CDR3: CASSRTDQETQYF. The CDR3 DNA reads as TGTGCCAGCTCACGGACAGACCAAGAGACCCAGTACTTC.

The chain joins TRBV28 to TRBJ1-1; no reliable D call. V lost 5 bases, J lost 11 bases, and 9 bases lay in between. Germline CDR1 MDHEN, CDR2 SYDVKM. This CDR3 spans 10 amino acids. This chain's CDR3 is CASSSQYAFF. The DNA of the CDR3 is TGTGCCAGCAGTAGCCAATACGCTTTCTTT.

The V gene is TRBV28, the J gene TRBJ2-4; TRBD2 is a possible D gene (6 bases). CDR1 is MDHEN and CDR2 is SYDVKM in the germline V gene. Trimming left V 4 bases short and J 4 bases short, with 8 bases between. This CDR3 has 13 residues. CDR3 bases: TGTGCCAGCAGTTGGGGAGGTAAAAACATTCAGTACTTC. Translated: CASSWGGKNIQYF.

V is TRBV10-3 and J is TRBJ2-3; the match to TRBD1 covers 9 bases. Germline-derived CDR1 and CDR2 are ENHRY and SYGVKD. The V and J ends lost 5 bases and 4 bases, in that order; junction bases with no gene match: 4. This CDR3 contains 14 residues. This chain's CDR3 is CAISTGGQADTQYF. Here the CDR3 DNA reads TGTGCCATCAGTACAGGGGGCCAGGCAGATACGCAGTATTTT.

This sequence joins TRBV7-2 and TRBJ2-7; TRBD1 matches at 8 bases. Looked up from germline, CDR1 is SGHTA and CDR2 is FQGNSA. The CDR3 sequence is 15 residues long. Trimming removed 1 base from V and 4 bases from J; junction bases left unmatched: 6. The CDR3 here is CASSLEGTGRYEQYF. The CDR3 region has the DNA TGTGCCAGCAGCTTAGAGGGGACAGGACGTTACGAGCAGTACTTC.

DNA for the CDR3: TGTGCCACCAGCAGAGATGAGAACTATGGCTACACCTTC. This sequence encodes CATSRDENYGYTF. The chain is built from TRBV15 and TRBJ1-2, with unresolved D. CDR3 length equals 13 residues. V shed 0 bases and J shed 2 bases, with 4 bases lying between them. Germline V CDR1 and CDR2: LNHNV, YYDKDF (reference sequence).